One and the same sample provided the 21 T cell receptor beta chains below, sequenced in a study of human T cells and chemical hapten exposure. As for time point: patch test 1, 2 weeks after DPC sensitization. Treatment indicated: therapeutic diphenylcyclopropenone sensitization with weekly scalp DPC. TCRdb processed the RACE reads anew with MiXCR; each CDR3 protein has one entry. The table records roughly 160,000 distinct CDR3 sequences, approximately 14% of them present only once. Sample: whole blood, taken in connection with sensitization to the hapten diphenylcyclopropenone (DPC). These TCRs come from a woman younger than 45 with alopecia areata. Some clones in this sample may be carry-over from other donors' samples.

This clonotype was found many times. The chain combines TRBV18 with TRBJ1-5; D is possibly TRBD1 (6 bases). Trimming pared 3 bases from V and 6 bases from J, leaving 24 bases between. CDR1 is KGHSH and CDR2 is LQKENI in the germline V gene. The CDR3 has 18 residues. The CDR3 DNA reads as TGTGCCAGCTCACCTCAACCGGCGGGGGCGGTCAGGAGTCAGCCCCAGCATTTT. The encoded protein is CASSPQPAGAVRSQPQHF.

Points on this clonotype: Just one base apart from a much larger clone, this may be a read error. This sequence joins TRBV12-3 or TRBV12-4 and TRBJ2-2; 8 bases are shared with TRBD1. CDR3 length: 14 residues. The CDR3 is CAGSGQGNTGELFF. The DNA for the CDR3 is TGTGCCGGCAGCGGACAGGGGAACACCGGGGAGCTGTTTTTT.

This clonotype has more than one count but fewer than ten. The J gene is TRBJ1-6, the V gene TRBV4-3; D is unresolved. The V end was cut by 1 base, the J end by 6 bases, with 7 bases between. CDR3 length equals 14 residues. Germline V gives CDR1 LGHNA, CDR2 YSLEER. The CDR3, as DNA: TGCGCCAGCAGCCAAGCAACCCCTAATTCACCCCTCCACTTT. Amino acids: CASSQATPNSPLHF.

In this sample, this clonotype turned up many times. This rearrangement joins TRBV28 to TRBJ1-1, with D uncertain. Germline V gives CDR1 MDHEN, CDR2 SYDVKM. This CDR3 comprises 15 residues. The germline V and J ends were trimmed by 6 bases and 11 bases, with 25 bases remaining between them. Here the CDR3 reads CASSSGPGPASGAFF. CDR3 nucleotides: TGTGCCAGCAGCTCCGGGCCAGGTCCTGCTTCGGGGGCTTTCTTT.

V usage is TRBV4-2 and J usage is TRBJ1-2; tentatively, D is TRBD1 (5 bases). CDR1 LGHNA and CDR2 YNFKEQ come from the germline V gene. This CDR3 contains 14 residues. Trimming pared 2 bases from V and 8 bases from J, leaving 15 bases between. CDR3: CASSQLGGVQGYTF. The CDR3 DNA reads as TGTGCCAGCAGCCAATTGGGAGGGGTCCAGGGCTACACCTTC.

In this sample, this clonotype turned up a few times. The J gene is TRBJ2-7, the V gene TRBV6-5; 8 nucleotides match TRBD1. The CDR3 length is 13 residues. Per the germline V gene, CDR1 is MNHEY and CDR2 is SVGAGI. Trimming at V came to 6 bases and at J to 2 bases, leaving 3 bases not matched to a gene. The CDR3 DNA follows: TGTGCCAGCAGGACAGGGGCCGCCTACGAGCAGTACTTC. This translates into CASRTGAAYEQYF.

The table lists this clonotype with a few counts. The J gene is TRBJ2-1, the V gene TRBV29-1, with a weak D call TRBD2 (5 bases). The CDR3 totals 11 residues. Trimming cost V 8 bases and J 8 bases, with 13 bases left between them. In germline, CDR1 is SQVTM, CDR2 ANQGSEA. Written as DNA, the CDR3 is TGCAGCTGGAGAGGGTGGCATGAGCAGTTCTTC. Amino acid sequence: CSWRGWHEQFF.

The table lists this clonotype with many counts. The chain carries TRBV18 and TRBJ1-6; D may be TRBD1 (6 bases). The germline V gene has CDR1 KGHSH and CDR2 LQKENI. This CDR3 comprises 14 residues. V was cut by 3 bases and J by 9 bases, with 12 bases left in between. The CDR3 region has the DNA TGTGCCAGCTCACCCCCCGGGACACCTTCACCCCTCCACTTT. Translation gives CASSPPGTPSPLHF.

This clonotype was recorded many times. The chain links TRBV11-2 to TRBJ1-1, with 10 bases fitting TRBD1. This CDR3 has 16 amino acids. J lost 5 bases, V lost 7 bases, and 13 bases had no gene match. Germline CDR1 and CDR2: SGHAT and FQNNGV. The CDR3 sequence is CASTSSPGQGWTEAFF. The CDR3 DNA reads as TGTGCCAGCACCTCGTCCCCGGGACAGGGGTGGACTGAAGCTTTCTTT.

The chain uses TRBV4-3 and TRBJ2-2; D remains ambiguous. The germline gives CDR1 LGHNA, CDR2 YSLEER. V was pared by 0 bases and J by 0 bases, with 11 bases between. The CDR3 has 17 amino acids. The CDR3 region is CASSQDIRAANTGELFF. The CDR3 nucleotides are TGCGCCAGCAGCCAAGATATTAGGGCAGCGAACACCGGGGAGCTGTTTTTT.

There are many counts of this clonotype. The rearrangement links TRBV7-3 to TRBJ1-1; weak D call: TRBD1 (6 bases). The CDR3 totals 15 residues. Trimming took 5 bases from V and 6 from J, leaving 19 bases between them. Germline V gene sequence: CDR1 SGHTA, CDR2 FQGTGA. The chain's CDR3 is CASSRDGTRRAEAFF. The CDR3 DNA follows: TGTGCCAGCAGCCGAGATGGGACACGCCGGGCTGAAGCTTTCTTT.

The J gene is TRBJ2-2, the V gene TRBV2; the D is unclear. This CDR3 is built from 15 residues. CDR1 and CDR2 (germline): SNHLY, FYNNEI. V dropped 4 bases and J dropped 1 base, with 10 bases sitting between them. The CDR3, as DNA: TGTGCCAGCAGTGTACGTCAGGAGAACACCGGGGAGCTGTTTTTT. Translated, it gives CASSVRQENTGELFF.

CDR3 sequence reads: CASSPRASGSSYNEQFF. DNA for the CDR3: TGTGCCAGCAGCCCTCGGGCTAGCGGTAGCTCCTACAATGAGCAGTTCTTC. This rearrangement joins TRBV9 to TRBJ2-1; 7 bases agree with TRBD2. This CDR3 contains 17 residues. Trimming removed 4 bases from V and 0 bases from J; junction bases left unmatched: 10. Germline CDR1 SGDLS, CDR2 YYNGEE.

The genes are TRBV4-3 and TRBJ1-6; D remains unclear. The germline V gene encodes CDR1 LGHNA and CDR2 YSLEER. The CDR3 has 15 residues. Trimming stripped 6 bases from V and 4 bases from J, with 13 bases between. The CDR3 reads CASSLAFPYNSPLHF. The CDR3 nucleotides read TGCGCCAGCAGTCTCGCGTTCCCTTATAATTCACCCCTCCACTTT.

In its sample, this clonotype was seen a few times. The rearrangement links TRBV25-1 to TRBJ1-6, with D possibly being TRBD1 (6 bases). V dropped 6 bases and J dropped 6 bases, with 12 bases sitting between them. This CDR3 is 14 amino acids long. Germline V CDR1 and CDR2: MGHDK, SYGVNS. The CDR3 DNA sequence: TGTGCCAGCAGGTGGGGCAGGGGTAATTCACCCCTCCACTTT. Translation: CASRWGRGNSPLHF.

This clonotype was seen ten or more times. This CDR3 reads CASSFRRYSNQPQHF. CDR3 sequence (DNA): TGTGCCAGCAGCTTCAGGAGATATAGCAATCAGCCCCAGCATTTT. The chain links TRBV5-6 to TRBJ1-5; no definite D call. The CDR3 is made up of 15 amino acids. Germline V gives CDR1 SGHDT, CDR2 YYEEEE. The ends were cut back, 2 bases at V and 0 bases at J, with 9 bases in the middle.

This sequence joins TRBV5-5 and TRBJ1-5; D is undetermined. V was trimmed by 2 bases and J by 6 bases, leaving 15 bases between them. The germline V gene encodes CDR1 SGHKS and CDR2 YYEKEE (reference sequence). The CDR3 spans 15 residues. CDR3 nucleotides: TGTGCCAGCAGCTTTGGGCAACCCCGCTCTCAGCCCCAGCATTTT. It specifies CASSFGQPRSQPQHF.

This clonotype was counted only a few times. The chain employs TRBV20-1 and TRBJ2-5; 7 bases line up with TRBD2. The junction had 10 bases not matched to a gene; V was cut back by 4 bases and J by 5 bases. This CDR3 is 14 amino acids long. Looked up from germline, CDR1 is DFQATT and CDR2 is SNEGSKA (reference sequence). CDR3 in DNA: TGCAGTGCTATGATTGGGCTAGCGGTTGAGACCCAGTACTTC. Its translation is CSAMIGLAVETQYF.

V is TRBV29-1 and J is TRBJ2-3; unclear D gene. V dropped 1 base and J dropped 0 bases, with 11 bases sitting between them. The CDR3 spans 15 residues. Germline lookup yields CDR1 SQVTM and CDR2 ANQGSEA. The chain's CDR3 is CSVEVAIPSTDTQYF. In DNA, the CDR3 is TGCAGCGTTGAAGTAGCAATCCCTAGCACAGATACGCAGTATTTT.

This clonotype has more than one count but fewer than ten. The V and J genes are TRBV6-2 or TRBV6-3 and TRBJ2-7; D is undetermined. The V gene lost 4 bases and the J gene lost 6 bases, with 10 bases spanning the gap. This CDR3 has 12 residues. Germline lookup yields CDR1 MNHEY and CDR2 SVGEGT. The CDR3 protein is CASSSDFFEQYF. The CDR3 region has the DNA TGTGCCAGCAGTTCCGACTTTTTCGAGCAGTACTTC.

The table lists this clonotype with a few counts. The CDR3 DNA sequence: TGTGCCAGCAGTGAGACCAGGGACACTCAGCCCCAGCATTTT. The encoded protein is CASSETRDTQPQHF. This chain joins TRBV12-3 or TRBV12-4 and TRBJ1-5; possible D gene TRBD1, 6 bases. The CDR3 has 14 amino acids. Trimming shortened V by 5 bases and J by 6 bases, and 14 bases separated the two germline ends.